Below, 4 T cell receptor beta chains from the same sample are listed, as sequenced in a study of blood T cell repertoires in COVID-19. The table came from immunoSEQ multiplex PCR; TCRdb's copy has only in-frame clones and leaves some out. The sample consists of 65,000 to 85,000 clones, roughly 84% of them appearing once. The sample comprised peripheral blood. Every receptor here comes from a young woman with acute or convalescent COVID-19.

V usage is TRBV7-2 and J usage is TRBJ1-2, with D possibly matching TRBD1 (5 bases). Germline loops: CDR1 SGHTA, CDR2 FQGNSA. The CDR3 is made up of 15 amino acids. Deletions cut 1 base from V and 3 bases from J, with 12 bases between. CDR3 amino acids: CASSLDFRAHYGYTF. In nucleotides, the CDR3 is TGTGCCAGCAGCTTAGACTTCAGGGCCCACTATGGCTACACCTTC.

The chain employs TRBV7-2 and TRBJ2-3, with D possibly being TRBD2 (5 bases). Germline values: CDR1 SGHTA, CDR2 FQGNSA. With 4 bases removed from V and 4 bases from J, the gap between germline ends came to 12 bases. CDR3 size: 14 residues. The CDR3 DNA sequence: TGTGCCAGCAGCTCGGATAGCGCCCCAGATACGCAGTATTTT. It encodes CASSSDSAPDTQYF.

This clone was recorded only once. This sequence joins TRBV12-3 or TRBV12-4 and TRBJ1-1; D gene ambiguous. CDR3 length: 13 amino acids. The ends were cut back, 1 base at V and 2 bases at J, with 5 bases in the middle. CDR3 in amino acids: CASSLGVNTEAFF. CDR3 nucleotides: TGTGCCAGCAGTTTAGGAGTAAACACTGAAGCTTTCTTT.

This chain uses TRBV30 with TRBJ2-1, with D unclear. Germline loops: CDR1 GTSNPN, CDR2 SVGIG (reference sequence). Trimming took 2 bases from V and 9 from J, leaving 14 bases between them. The CDR3 loop spans 13 amino acids. This CDR3 is CAWSTNRDREQFF. The CDR3 DNA follows: TGTGCCTGGAGTACGAACAGAGACCGTGAGCAGTTCTTC.